The 22 T cell receptor beta chains below were found in one sample sequenced in a study of blood T cell repertoires in COVID-19. Here immunoSEQ multiplex PCR was the method, and the copy in TCRdb shows in-frame clones only, minus some. The data show 150,000 or so clones, around 79% seen once. The source material was PBMCs or T cells enriched from blood (not recorded which). These receptors all come from a woman aged 45-60 years who had recovered from COVID-19.

This clone was seen a single time. The rearrangement uses TRBV27 and TRBJ1-1; D is ambiguous. From germline, CDR1 is MNHEY and CDR2 SMNVEV (reference sequence). Trimming removed 0 bases at V and 3 bases at J, with 11 bases between. The CDR3 spans 15 residues. The CDR3 sequence: CASSLSGVSYTEAFF. The DNA for the CDR3 is TGTGCCAGCAGTTTATCCGGGGTTAGTTACACTGAAGCTTTCTTT.

The V and J genes are TRBV4-1 and TRBJ2-7; D uncertain. V was shortened by 4 bases and J by 3 bases, with 10 bases between the two germline ends. Per germline, CDR1 MGHRA and CDR2 YSYEKL. The CDR3 runs to 13 residues. CDR3 sequence (DNA): TGCGCCAGCAGCCCCTCCCGGGTCTACGAGCAGTACTTC. This encodes CASSPSRVYEQYF.

V and J are TRBV27 and TRBJ1-2; TRBD1 might be the D (6 bases). The V gene lost 3 bases and the J gene lost 4 bases, with 12 bases spanning the gap. Germline V lookup: CDR1 MNHEY, CDR2 SMNVEV (reference sequence). The CDR3 contains 14 residues. The CDR3 reads CASSFQGQGYGYTF. CDR3 bases: TGTGCCAGCAGTTTCCAGGGGCAGGGCTATGGCTACACCTTC.

The gene calls are TRBV6-5 and TRBJ2-7; D possibly corresponds to TRBD1 (7 bases). Trimming removed 2 bases from V and 7 bases from J, with 12 bases in between. This CDR3 has 13 residues. The germline CDR1 and CDR2 sequences are MNHEY and SVGAGI. The CDR3 nucleotides read TGTGCCAGCAGTTACGAGGGGGCGGGGGAGCAGTACTTC. Its translation: CASSYEGAGEQYF.

This chain joins TRBV13 and TRBJ2-5; TRBD2 aligns across 9 bases. The ends lost 0 bases at V and 5 bases at J; junction bases unmatched: 7. Germline CDR1 reads PRHDT; CDR2 reads FYEKMQ (reference sequence). The CDR3 is 16 residues long. The CDR3 DNA sequence: TGTGCCAGCAGCTTAGGAGTCGGCGGGAGGGTGGAGACCCAGTACTTC. Protein: CASSLGVGGRVETQYF. The variable domain in full, completed from reference TRBV13 and TRBJ2-5, reads AAGVIQSPRHLIKEKRETATLKCYPIPRHDTVYWYQQGPGQDPQFLISFYEKMQSDKGSIPDRFSAQQFSDYHSELNMSSLELGDSALYFCASSLGVGGRVETQYFGPGTRLLVL.

CDR3: CAWGQGVGQFF. The CDR3, as DNA: TGTGCCTGGGGACAGGGGGTCGGGCAGTTCTTC. V gene TRBV30 combines with J gene TRBJ2-1; 10 bases map to TRBD1. V gave up 5 bases and J gave up 12 bases; unmatched junction bases: 4. The CDR3 has 11 residues. The germline CDR1 and CDR2 sequences are GTSNPN and SVGIG (reference sequence).

This chain connects TRBV28 to TRBJ2-1; 8 bases map to TRBD2. This CDR3 has 16 residues. V was pared by 5 bases and J by 2 bases, with 8 bases of the junction left unmatched. Germline CDR1 reads MDHEN; CDR2 reads SYDVKM. Here the CDR3 reads CASSPAGGATYNEQFF. The CDR3, as DNA: TGTGCCAGCAGTCCCGCCGGGGGGGCAACCTACAATGAGCAGTTCTTC.

This clone has only a few counts. This sequence joins TRBV4-1 and TRBJ2-7, with 7 bases lining up with TRBD2. The CDR3 extends over 17 amino acids. Germline V CDR1 and CDR2: MGHRA, YSYEKL. Losses at the gene ends were 4 bases for V and 2 bases for J; bases not matched to a gene: 14. This CDR3 reads CASSRHTVAGKPYEQYF. As DNA, the CDR3 is TGCGCCAGCAGCCGACACACGGTAGCGGGCAAACCCTACGAGCAGTACTTC.

This chain joins TRBV29-1 and TRBJ1-5, with 10 bases fitting TRBD1. The CDR3 consists of 14 residues. V lost 5 bases and J lost 8; bases outside the gene matches: 9. From germline, CDR1 is SQVTM and CDR2 ANQGSEA. DNA for the CDR3: TGCAGCGTTAAGGCCGGGACAGGGGACGAGCCCCAGCATTTT. Amino acids: CSVKAGTGDEPQHF.

The chain carries TRBV29-1 and TRBJ2-7, with 7 bases aligning to TRBD2. In germline, CDR1 is SQVTM, CDR2 ANQGSEA. The CDR3 spans 13 residues. With V trimmed by 6 bases and J by 0 bases, 5 bases remained unmatched. The CDR3 sequence: CSVTSDSSYEQYF. CDR3 in DNA: TGCAGCGTAACTAGCGACAGCTCCTACGAGCAGTACTTC.

The gene calls are TRBV3-1 (or the pseudogene TRBV3-2) and TRBJ2-1, with D possibly matching TRBD2 (5 bases). CDR1 LGHDT and CDR2 YNNKEL come from the germline V gene (reference sequence). This CDR3 contains 18 residues. V lost 0 bases to trimming and J lost 7 bases, with 22 bases between them. The CDR3 coding sequence is TGTGCCAGCAGCCAAGAATTCCCCCGAGCGGTACTTGGTAATGAGCAGTTCTTC. It yields the protein CASSQEFPRAVLGNEQFF.

The rearrangement joins TRBV30 to TRBJ2-7, with 9 bases lining up with TRBD1. Unmatched junction bases numbered 6, after V lost 1 base and J lost 2 bases. The V gene's germline CDR1 is GTSNPN and CDR2 SVGIG (reference sequence). The CDR3 consists of 15 residues. CDR3 sequence: CAWSAGGTGTYEQYF. The CDR3 coding sequence is TGTGCCTGGAGTGCAGGGGGGACAGGGACCTACGAGCAGTACTTC. Based on the CDR3 plus reference TRBV30 and TRBJ2-7, the full variable domain is SQTIHQWPATLVQPVGSPLSLECTVEGTSNPNLYWYRQAAGRGLQLLFYSVGIGQISSEVPQNLSASRPQDRQFILSSKKLLLSDSGFYLCAWSAGGTGTYEQYFGPGTRLTVT.

V and J are TRBV5-1 and TRBJ2-2, with D hard to call. CDR1 is SGHRS and CDR2 is YFSETQ in the germline V gene. The CDR3 sequence is 15 residues long. V lost 0 bases and J 2 bases, leaving 8 bases between the germline ends. CDR3 in amino acids: CASSLAALNTGELFF. The CDR3 nucleotides are TGCGCCAGCAGCTTGGCCGCGCTAAACACCGGGGAGCTGTTTTTT.

The chain uses TRBV11-3 and TRBJ2-4, with 10 bases aligning to TRBD1. The V gene's germline CDR1 is SGHNT and CDR2 YENEEA. V gave up 5 bases and J gave up 1 base; unmatched junction bases: 5. CDR3 length: 16 amino acids. For the CDR3, the DNA is TGTGCCAGCAGCCCACCGGGACAGGGGGCCAAAAACATTCAGTACTTC. The encoded protein is CASSPPGQGAKNIQYF.

This chain links TRBV7-9 with TRBJ1-3, with no clear D. The CDR3 has 15 residues. The V end was cut by 10 bases, the J end by 0 bases, with 16 bases between. CDR1 and CDR2 from the germline V gene are SEHNR and FQNEAQ (reference sequence). The CDR3 spells CAKDGEGISGNTIYF. Written as DNA, the CDR3 is TGTGCCAAAGACGGGGAAGGAATCTCTGGAAACACCATATATTTT.

The chain uses TRBV12-3 or TRBV12-4 and TRBJ2-5, with D uncertain. V lost 4 bases, J lost 3 bases, and 9 bases lay in between. The CDR3 totals 13 residues. As DNA, the CDR3 is TGTGCCAGCAGTTCCCACGGAGAAGAGACCCAGTACTTC. Translated, it gives CASSSHGEETQYF.

The CDR3, as DNA: TGTGCCAGCAGCTTGCTTCAGGGAAATGAGCAGTACTTC. This gives the protein CASSLLQGNEQYF. The chain is built from TRBV5-6 and TRBJ2-7, with a weak D call TRBD1 (5 bases). This CDR3 is built from 13 residues. Trimming took off 1 base at V and 7 bases at J, with 12 bases between the two ends. Germline V lookup: CDR1 SGHDT, CDR2 YYEEEE.

The V call is TRBV21-1, the J call TRBJ1-2; TRBD1 reflects the table's D call only, with no check against the DNA. TRBV21-1 is deemed a pseudogene. This CDR3 has 17 amino acids. In DNA form, the CDR3 reads TGTGCCAGCAGCAAAGGTTTATGCGACAGGGGGCTTTTGGGCTACACCTTC. Encoded protein: CASSKGLCDRGLLGYTF.

The chain is built from TRBV28 and TRBJ1-2; no reliable D call. Germline V gives CDR1 MDHEN, CDR2 SYDVKM. The CDR3 contains 12 residues. V was trimmed by 5 bases and J by 8 bases, leaving 12 bases between them. CDR3 DNA sequence: TGTGCCAGCAGTCCCCGACAAACCGGCTACACCTTC. It is translated as CASSPRQTGYTF.

V usage is TRBV7-3 and J usage is TRBJ2-2; the D gene is possibly TRBD1 (5 bases). CDR3 size: 14 residues. CDR1 is SGHTA, CDR2 FQGTGA, per germline. Trimming left V 6 bases short and J 2 bases short, with 10 bases between. The CDR3 DNA sequence: TGTGCCAGCAGGCCTCAGGGTAACACCGGGGAGCTGTTTTTT. Its translation: CASRPQGNTGELFF.

The gene calls are TRBV10-3 and TRBJ2-7; D call uncertain. This CDR3 region has 15 residues. The germline V and J ends were trimmed by 3 bases and 0 bases, with 12 bases remaining between them. Germline values: CDR1 ENHRY, CDR2 SYGVKD. The CDR3 DNA is TGTGCCATCAGTGATACCAAGCGTCTCTCCTACGAGCAGTACTTC. Protein product: CAISDTKRLSYEQYF.

This clone appeared a few times. The gene calls are TRBV10-3 and TRBJ1-6; D is uncertain. This CDR3 contains 13 residues. Germline lookup yields CDR1 ENHRY and CDR2 SYGVKD. The V end lost 3 bases, the J end lost 7 bases, and 7 bases lay between the germline ends. The CDR3 region is CAISEMLNSPLHF. In DNA, the CDR3 is TGTGCCATCAGTGAAATGTTAAATTCACCCCTCCACTTT.